Listed below are T cell receptor beta chains from one sample, sequenced in a study of human T cells and chemical hapten exposure. TCRdb analysed the RACE reads with MiXCR anew, one entry per CDR3 protein. The sample consists of about 200,000 distinct CDR3 sequences, about 25% of them appearing once. This specimen was whole blood, taken in connection with sensitization to the hapten diphenylcyclopropenone (DPC). All receptors come from a woman between 40 and 50 years old with alopecia areata. Some clones in this sample may be carry-over from other donors' samples. Each CDR3 is given with its conserved first and last residue. A D gene is named only where the DNA matches it firmly. Part of the rows lack a size; the others show once, few, many or a class for expanded clones.

v_gene	abundance	j_gene	d_gene	CDR3nt	CDR3aa
TRBV20-1	NA	TRBJ2-2	TRBD2	TGCAGTGCCGCTAGCGGGCGCACCGGGGAGCTGTTTTTT	CSAASGRTGELFF
TRBV10-3	NA	TRBJ2-7	NA	TGTGCCATCAGTGAGGAGGGTACCTACGAGCAGTACTTC	CAISEEGTYEQYF
TRBV7-9	NA	TRBJ2-2	NA	TGTGCCAGCAGCCTTGACAGATACACCGGGGAGCTGTTTTTT	CASSLDRYTGELFF
TRBV4-2	few	TRBJ2-3	TRBD2	TGTGCCAGCAGCCAAGAGCCACTCCCTAGCGGGAGTACAGATACGCAGTATTTT	CASSQEPLPSGSTDTQYF
TRBV28	few	TRBJ2-7	NA	TGTGCCAGCAGTTTATCTGGGGCCAATCTATACGAGCAGTACTTC	CASSLSGANLYEQYF
TRBV7-8	few	TRBJ1-6	NA	TGTGCCAGCAGCTCCCGGGGACCGAATTCACCCCTCCACTTT	CASSSRGPNSPLHF
TRBV4-1	NA	TRBJ2-2	NA	TGCGCCAGCAGCCGACAGAAGAACACCGGGGAGCTGTTTTTT	CASSRQKNTGELFF
TRBV7-8	few	TRBJ2-1	NA	TGTGCCAGTTCGCACCGGGGGGCTAGCCGGAGGAATGAGCAGTTCTTC	CASSHRGASRRNEQFF
TRBV29-1	few	TRBJ2-3	TRBD2	TGCAGCGTTCCTGGGACTAGCGGGGTTACTAGCACAGATACGCAGTATTTT	CSVPGTSGVTSTDTQYF
TRBV6-5	many	TRBJ2-3	NA	TGTGCCAGCAGTTACGATCCGTCATCTGGGACGCAGTATTTT	CASSYDPSSGTQYF
TRBV20-1	few	TRBJ2-3	TRBD2	TGCAGTGCTTGTCTAGCGGGAGGGCGAGGGACAGATACGCAGTATTTT	CSACLAGGRGTDTQYF
TRBV5-1	few	TRBJ2-7	NA	TGCGCCAGCAGCTCCCCTTGGACCGGGGCGGGCGAGCAGTACTTC	CASSSPWTGAGEQYF
TRBV4-2	few	TRBJ2-7	NA	TGTGCCAGCAGCCAAGAAGGCCGGGTGGGCTACGAGCAGTACTTC	CASSQEGRVGYEQYF